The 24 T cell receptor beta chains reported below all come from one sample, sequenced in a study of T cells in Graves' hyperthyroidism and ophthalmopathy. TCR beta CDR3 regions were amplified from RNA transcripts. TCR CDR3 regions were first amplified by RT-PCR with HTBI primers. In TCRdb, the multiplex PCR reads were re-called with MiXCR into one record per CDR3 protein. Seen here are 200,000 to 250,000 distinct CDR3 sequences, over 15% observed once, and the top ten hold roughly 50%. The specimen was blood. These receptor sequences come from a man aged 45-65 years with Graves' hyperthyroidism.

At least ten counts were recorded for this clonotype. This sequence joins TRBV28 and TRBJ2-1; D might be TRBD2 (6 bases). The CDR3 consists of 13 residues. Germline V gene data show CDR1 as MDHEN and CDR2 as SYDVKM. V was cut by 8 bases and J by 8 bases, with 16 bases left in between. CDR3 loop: CASRGWAGDEQFF. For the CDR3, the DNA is TGTGCCAGCCGGGGGTGGGCCGGCGATGAGCAGTTCTTC.

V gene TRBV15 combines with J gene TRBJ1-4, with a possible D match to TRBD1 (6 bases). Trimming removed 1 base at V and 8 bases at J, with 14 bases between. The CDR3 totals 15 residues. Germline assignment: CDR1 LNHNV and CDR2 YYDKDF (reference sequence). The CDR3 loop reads CATSRAGGGTEKLFF. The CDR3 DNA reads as TGTGCCACCAGCAGAGCGGGAGGGGGTACGGAAAAACTGTTTTTT. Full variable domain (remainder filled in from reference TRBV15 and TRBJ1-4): DAMVIQNPRYQVTQFGKPVTLSCSQTLNHNVMYWYQQKSSQAPKLLFHYYDKDFNNEADTPDNFQSRRPNTSFCFLDIRSPGLGDTAMYLCATSRAGGGTEKLFFGSGTQLSVL.

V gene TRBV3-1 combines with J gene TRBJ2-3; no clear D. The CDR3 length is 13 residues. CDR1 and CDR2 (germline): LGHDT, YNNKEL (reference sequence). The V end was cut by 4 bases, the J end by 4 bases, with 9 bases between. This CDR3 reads CASSLGRSDTQYF. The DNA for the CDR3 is TGTGCCAGCAGCCTCGGACGGTCAGATACGCAGTATTTT.

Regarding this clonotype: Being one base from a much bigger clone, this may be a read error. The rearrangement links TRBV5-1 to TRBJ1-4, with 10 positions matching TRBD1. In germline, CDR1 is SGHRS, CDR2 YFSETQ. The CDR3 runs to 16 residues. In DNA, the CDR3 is TGCGCCAGCAGCTTGCGGGGGACAGGGGTCGGTGAAAAACTGCTTTTT. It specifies CASSLRGTGVGEKLLF.

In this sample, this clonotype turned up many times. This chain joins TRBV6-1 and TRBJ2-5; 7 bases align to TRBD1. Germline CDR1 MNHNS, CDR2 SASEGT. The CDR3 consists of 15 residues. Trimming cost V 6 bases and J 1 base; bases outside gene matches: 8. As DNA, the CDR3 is TGTGCCAGCAGATTGACGACAGGGCCCCAAGAGACCCAGTACTTC. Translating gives CASRLTTGPQETQYF.

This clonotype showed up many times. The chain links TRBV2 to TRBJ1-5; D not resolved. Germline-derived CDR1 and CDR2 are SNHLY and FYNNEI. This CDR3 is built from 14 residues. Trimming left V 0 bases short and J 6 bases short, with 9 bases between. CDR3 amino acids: CASSEARIIQPQHF. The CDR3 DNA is TGTGCCAGCAGTGAAGCCAGAATAATTCAGCCCCAGCATTTT.

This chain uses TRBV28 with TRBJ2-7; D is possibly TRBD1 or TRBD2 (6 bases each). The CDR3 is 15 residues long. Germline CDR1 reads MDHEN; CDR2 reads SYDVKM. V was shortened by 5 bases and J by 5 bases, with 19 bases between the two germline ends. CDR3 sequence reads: CASSIVGGTRNEQYF. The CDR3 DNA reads TGTGCCAGCAGTATCGTCGGCGGGACACGCAACGAGCAGTACTTC.

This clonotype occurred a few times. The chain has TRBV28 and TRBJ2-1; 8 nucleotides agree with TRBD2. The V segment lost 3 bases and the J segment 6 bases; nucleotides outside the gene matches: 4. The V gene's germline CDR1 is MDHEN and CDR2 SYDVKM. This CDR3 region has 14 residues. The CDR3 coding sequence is TGTGCCAGCAGTTTGCCAGCGGGGGCCAATGAGCAGTTCTTC. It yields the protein CASSLPAGANEQFF.

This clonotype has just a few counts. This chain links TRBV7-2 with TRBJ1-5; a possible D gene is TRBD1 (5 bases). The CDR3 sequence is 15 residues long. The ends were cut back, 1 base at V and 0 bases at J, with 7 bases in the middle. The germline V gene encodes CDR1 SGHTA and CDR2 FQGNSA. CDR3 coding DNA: TGTGCCAGCAGCTTAGAAGGGGATAGCAATCAGCCCCAGCATTTT. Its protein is CASSLEGDSNQPQHF.

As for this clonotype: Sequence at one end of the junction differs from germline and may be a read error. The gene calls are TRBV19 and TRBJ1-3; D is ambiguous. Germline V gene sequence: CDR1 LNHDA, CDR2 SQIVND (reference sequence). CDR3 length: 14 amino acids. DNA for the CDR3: TGTGCCAGCGGAGCCTTATCCTCTGGAAACACCATATATTTC. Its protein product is CASGALSSGNTIYF.

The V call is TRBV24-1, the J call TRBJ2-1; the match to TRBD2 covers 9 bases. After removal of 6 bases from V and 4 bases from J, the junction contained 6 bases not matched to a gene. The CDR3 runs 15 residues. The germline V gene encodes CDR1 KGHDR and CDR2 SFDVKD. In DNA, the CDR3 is TGTGCCACCAGTCTTGCGACTAGCGGTTACAATGAGCAGTTCTTC. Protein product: CATSLATSGYNEQFF.

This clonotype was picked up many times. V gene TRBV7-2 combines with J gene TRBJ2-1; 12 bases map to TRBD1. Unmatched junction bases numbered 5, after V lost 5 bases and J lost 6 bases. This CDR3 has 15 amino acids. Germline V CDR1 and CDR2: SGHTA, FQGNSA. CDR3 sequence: CASSLGQGALNEQFF. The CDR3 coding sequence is TGTGCCAGCAGCCTGGGACAGGGGGCACTCAATGAGCAGTTCTTC.

In DNA, the CDR3 is TGTGCCAGTAGTAAGGGGCGGGAGGCAACCCTCTACAATGAGCAGTTCTTC. It encodes CASSKGREATLYNEQFF. The V call is TRBV19, the J call TRBJ2-1, with 8 bases identical to TRBD2. J gave up 3 bases and V 4 bases, and 11 bases lay outside the gene matches. CDR3 length: 17 residues. CDR1 and CDR2 from the germline V gene are LNHDA and SQIVND (reference sequence). Full variable domain (rest looked up from reference TRBV19 and TRBJ2-1): DGGITQSPKYLFRKEGQNVTLSCEQNLNHDAMYWYRQDPGQGLRLIYYSQIVNDFQKGDIAEGYSVSREKKESFPLTVTSAQKNPTAFYLCASSKGREATLYNEQFFGPGTRLTVL.

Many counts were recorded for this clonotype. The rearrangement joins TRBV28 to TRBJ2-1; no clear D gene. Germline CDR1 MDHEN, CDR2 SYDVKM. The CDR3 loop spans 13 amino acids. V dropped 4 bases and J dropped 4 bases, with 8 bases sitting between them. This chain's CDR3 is CASSSRLYNEQFF. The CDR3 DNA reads TGTGCCAGCAGTTCCAGACTTTACAATGAGCAGTTCTTC.

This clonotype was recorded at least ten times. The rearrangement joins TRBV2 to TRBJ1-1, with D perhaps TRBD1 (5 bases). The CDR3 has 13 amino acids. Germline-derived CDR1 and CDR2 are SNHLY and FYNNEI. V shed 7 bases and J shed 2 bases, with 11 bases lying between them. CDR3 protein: CASKGQLNTEAFF. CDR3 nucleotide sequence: TGTGCCAGCAAGGGGCAGCTAAACACTGAAGCTTTCTTT. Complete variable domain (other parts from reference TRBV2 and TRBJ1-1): EPEVTQTPSHQVTQMGQEVILRCVPISNHLYFYWYRQILGQKVEFLVSFYNNEISEKSEIFDDQFSVERPDGSNFTLKIRSTKLEDSAMYFCASKGQLNTEAFFGQGTRLTVV.

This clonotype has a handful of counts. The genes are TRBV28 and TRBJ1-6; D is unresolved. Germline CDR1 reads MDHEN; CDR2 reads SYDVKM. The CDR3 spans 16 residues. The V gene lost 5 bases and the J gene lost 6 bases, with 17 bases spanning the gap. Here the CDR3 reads CASSPRTFPGNSPLHF. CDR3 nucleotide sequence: TGTGCCAGCAGTCCAAGGACTTTCCCTGGTAATTCACCCCTCCACTTT.

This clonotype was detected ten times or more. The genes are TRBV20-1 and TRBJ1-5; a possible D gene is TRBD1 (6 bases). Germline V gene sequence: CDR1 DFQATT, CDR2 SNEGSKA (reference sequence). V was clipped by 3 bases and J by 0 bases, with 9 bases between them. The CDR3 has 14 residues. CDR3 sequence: CSARGHYSNQPQHF. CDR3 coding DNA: TGCAGTGCTAGGGGACATTATAGCAATCAGCCCCAGCATTTT.

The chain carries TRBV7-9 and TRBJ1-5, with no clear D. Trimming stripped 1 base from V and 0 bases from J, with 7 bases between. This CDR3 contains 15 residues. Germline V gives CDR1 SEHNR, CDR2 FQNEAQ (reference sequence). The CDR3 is CASSLGQASNQPQHF. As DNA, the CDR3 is TGTGCCAGCAGCTTAGGCCAGGCTAGCAATCAGCCCCAGCATTTT.

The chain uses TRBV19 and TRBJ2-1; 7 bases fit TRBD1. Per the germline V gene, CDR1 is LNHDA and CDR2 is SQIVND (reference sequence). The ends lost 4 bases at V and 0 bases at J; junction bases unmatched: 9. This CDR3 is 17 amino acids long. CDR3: CASSSSPPGGSYNEQFF. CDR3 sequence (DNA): TGTGCCAGTAGTAGCTCGCCCCCAGGGGGCTCCTACAATGAGCAGTTCTTC.

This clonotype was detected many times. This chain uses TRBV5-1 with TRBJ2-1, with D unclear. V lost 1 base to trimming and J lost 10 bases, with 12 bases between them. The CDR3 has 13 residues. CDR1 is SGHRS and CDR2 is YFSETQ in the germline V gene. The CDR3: CASSLPAPGEQFF. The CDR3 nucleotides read TGCGCCAGCAGCTTGCCGGCCCCGGGCGAGCAGTTCTTC.

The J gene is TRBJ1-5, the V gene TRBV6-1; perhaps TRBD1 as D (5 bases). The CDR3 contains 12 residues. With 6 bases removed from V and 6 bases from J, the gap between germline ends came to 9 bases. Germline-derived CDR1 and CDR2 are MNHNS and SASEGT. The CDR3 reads CASRGDPQPQHF. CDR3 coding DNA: TGTGCCAGCAGGGGGGATCCTCAGCCCCAGCATTTT.

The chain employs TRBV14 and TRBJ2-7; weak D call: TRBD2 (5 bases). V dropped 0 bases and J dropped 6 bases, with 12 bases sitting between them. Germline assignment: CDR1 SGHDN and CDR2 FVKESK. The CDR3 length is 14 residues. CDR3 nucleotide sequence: TGTGCCAGCAGCCAAGAACTAGGGTTGGGCGAGCAGTACTTC. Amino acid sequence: CASSQELGLGEQYF.

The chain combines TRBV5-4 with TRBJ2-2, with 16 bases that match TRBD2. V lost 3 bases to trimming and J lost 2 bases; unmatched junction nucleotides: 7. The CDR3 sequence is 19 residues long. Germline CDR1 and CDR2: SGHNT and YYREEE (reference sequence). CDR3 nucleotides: TGTGCCAGCAGCTGGGGACTAGCGGGAGGGCTTCACAACACCGGGGAGCTGTTTTTT. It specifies CASSWGLAGGLHNTGELFF.

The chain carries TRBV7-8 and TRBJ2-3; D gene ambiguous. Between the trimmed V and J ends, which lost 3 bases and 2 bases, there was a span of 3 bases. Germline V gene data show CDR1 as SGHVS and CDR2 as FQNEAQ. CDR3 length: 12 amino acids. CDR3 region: CASSFYTDTQYF. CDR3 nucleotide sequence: TGTGCCAGCAGCTTCTACACAGATACGCAGTATTTT.